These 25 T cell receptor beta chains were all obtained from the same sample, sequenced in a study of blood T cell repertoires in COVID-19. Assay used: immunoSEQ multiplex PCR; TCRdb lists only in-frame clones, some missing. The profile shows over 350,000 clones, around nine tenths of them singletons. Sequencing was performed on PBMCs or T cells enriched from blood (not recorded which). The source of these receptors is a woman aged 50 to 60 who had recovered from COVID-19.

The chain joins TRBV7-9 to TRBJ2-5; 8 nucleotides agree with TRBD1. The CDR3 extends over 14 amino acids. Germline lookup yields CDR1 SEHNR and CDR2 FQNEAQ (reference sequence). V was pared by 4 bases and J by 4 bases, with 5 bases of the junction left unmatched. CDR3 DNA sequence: TGTGCCAGCAGCTCGAGAACAGGGGGAGAGACCCAGTACTTC. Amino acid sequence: CASSSRTGGETQYF.

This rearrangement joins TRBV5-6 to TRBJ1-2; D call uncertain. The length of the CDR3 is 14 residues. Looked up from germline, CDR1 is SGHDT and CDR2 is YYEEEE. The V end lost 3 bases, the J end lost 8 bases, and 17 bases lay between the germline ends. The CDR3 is CASSSTRNPFGYTF. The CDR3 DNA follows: TGTGCCAGCAGCTCGACAAGAAACCCCTTCGGCTACACCTTC. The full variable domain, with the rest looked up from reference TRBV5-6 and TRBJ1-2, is DAGVTQSPTHLIKTRGQQVTLRCSPKSGHDTVSWYQQALGQGPQFIFQYYEEEERQRGNFPDRFSGHQFPNYSSELNVNALLLGDSALYLCASSSTRNPFGYTFGSGTRLTVV.

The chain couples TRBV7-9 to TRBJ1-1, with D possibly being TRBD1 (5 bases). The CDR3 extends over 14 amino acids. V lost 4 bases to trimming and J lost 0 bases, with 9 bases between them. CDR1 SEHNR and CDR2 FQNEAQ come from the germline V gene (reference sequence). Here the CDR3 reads CASSSGFMNTEAFF. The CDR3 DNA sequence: TGTGCCAGCAGCTCAGGGTTCATGAACACTGAAGCTTTCTTT.

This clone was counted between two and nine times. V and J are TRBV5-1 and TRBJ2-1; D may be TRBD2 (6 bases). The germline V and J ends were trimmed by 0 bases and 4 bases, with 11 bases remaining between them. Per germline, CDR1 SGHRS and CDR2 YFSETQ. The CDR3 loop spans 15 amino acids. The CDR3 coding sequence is TGCGCCAGCAGCTTGGGAGGGCGGGAATACAATGAGCAGTTCTTC. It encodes CASSLGGREYNEQFF.

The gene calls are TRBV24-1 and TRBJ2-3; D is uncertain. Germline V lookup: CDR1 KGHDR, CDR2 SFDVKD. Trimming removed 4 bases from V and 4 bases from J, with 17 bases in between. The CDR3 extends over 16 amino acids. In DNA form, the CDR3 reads TGTGCCACCAGTGAGTCCCTTGCCACGGTGGCAGATACGCAGTATTTT. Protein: CATSESLATVADTQYF.

The CDR3 DNA is TGTGCCAGCAGCCCCAGGTGGGGGGGACTGGGAAACATTCAGTACTTC. It yields the protein CASSPRWGGLGNIQYF. This chain joins TRBV9 and TRBJ2-4, with 7 nucleotides matching TRBD2. The germline V gene has CDR1 SGDLS and CDR2 YYNGEE. The CDR3 spans 16 residues. With V trimmed by 4 bases and J by 6 bases, 13 bases remained unmatched.

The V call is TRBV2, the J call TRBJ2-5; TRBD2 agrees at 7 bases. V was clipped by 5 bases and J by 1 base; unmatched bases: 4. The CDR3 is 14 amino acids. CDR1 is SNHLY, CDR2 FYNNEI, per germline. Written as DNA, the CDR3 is TGTGCCAGCAGTAGGGCTAGCGGCCAAGAGACCCAGTACTTC. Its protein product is CASSRASGQETQYF.

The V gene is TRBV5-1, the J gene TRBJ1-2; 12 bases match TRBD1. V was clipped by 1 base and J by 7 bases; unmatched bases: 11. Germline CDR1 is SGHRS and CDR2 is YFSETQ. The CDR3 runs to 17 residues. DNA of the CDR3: TGCGCCAGCAGCTTGCTTCCGGGACAGGGGGCGGATAGTGGCTACACCTTC. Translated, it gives CASSLLPGQGADSGYTF. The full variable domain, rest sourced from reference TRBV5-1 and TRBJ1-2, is KAGVTQTPRYLIKTRGQQVTLSCSPISGHRSVSWYQQTPGQGLQFLFEYFSETQRNKGNFPGRFSGRQFSNSRSEMNVSTLELGDSALYLCASSLLPGQGADSGYTFGSGTRLTVV.

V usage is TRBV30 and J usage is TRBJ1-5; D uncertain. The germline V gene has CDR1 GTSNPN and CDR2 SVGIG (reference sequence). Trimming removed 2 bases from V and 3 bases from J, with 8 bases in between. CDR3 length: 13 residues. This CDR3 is CAWSPRPNQPQHF. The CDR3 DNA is TGTGCCTGGAGTCCTAGACCCAATCAGCCCCAGCATTTT. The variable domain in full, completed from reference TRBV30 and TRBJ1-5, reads SQTIHQWPATLVQPVGSPLSLECTVEGTSNPNLYWYRQAAGRGLQLLFYSVGIGQISSEVPQNLSASRPQDRQFILSSKKLLLSDSGFYLCAWSPRPNQPQHFGDGTRLSIL.

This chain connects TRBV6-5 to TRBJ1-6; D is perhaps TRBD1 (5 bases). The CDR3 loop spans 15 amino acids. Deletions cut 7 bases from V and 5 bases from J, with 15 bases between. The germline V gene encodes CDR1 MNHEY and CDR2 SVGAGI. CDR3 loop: CASTRDRINNSPLHF. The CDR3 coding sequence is TGTGCCAGCACAAGAGACAGAATTAATAATTCACCCCTCCACTTT.

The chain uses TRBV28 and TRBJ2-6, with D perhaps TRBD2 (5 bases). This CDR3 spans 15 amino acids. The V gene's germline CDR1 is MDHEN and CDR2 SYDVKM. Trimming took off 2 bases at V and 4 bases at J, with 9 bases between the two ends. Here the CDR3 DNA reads TGTGCCAGCAGTTTAGAGGGATCGGGGGCCAACGTCCTGACTTTC. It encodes CASSLEGSGANVLTF. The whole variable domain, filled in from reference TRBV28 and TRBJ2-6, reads DVKVTQSSRYLVKRTGEKVFLECVQDMDHENMFWYRQDPGLGLRLIYFSYDVKMKEKGDIPEGYSVSREKKERFSLILESASTNQTSMYLCASSLEGSGANVLTFGAGSRLTVL.

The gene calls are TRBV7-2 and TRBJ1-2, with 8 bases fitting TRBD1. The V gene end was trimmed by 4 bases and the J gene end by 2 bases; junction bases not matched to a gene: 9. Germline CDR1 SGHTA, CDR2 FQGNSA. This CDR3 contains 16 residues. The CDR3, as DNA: TGTGCCAGCAGCTCGTTCAGGGGGCGGCTCAACTATGGCTACACCTTC. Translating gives CASSSFRGRLNYGYTF.

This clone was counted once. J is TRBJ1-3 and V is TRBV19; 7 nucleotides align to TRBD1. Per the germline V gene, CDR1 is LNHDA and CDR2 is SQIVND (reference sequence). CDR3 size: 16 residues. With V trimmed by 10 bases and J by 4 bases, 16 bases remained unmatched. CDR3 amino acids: CATRDRDGDGGNTIYF. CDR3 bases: TGTGCCACCCGGGACAGAGATGGGGATGGGGGAAACACCATATATTTT. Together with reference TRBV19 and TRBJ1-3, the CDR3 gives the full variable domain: DGGITQSPKYLFRKEGQNVTLSCEQNLNHDAMYWYRQDPGQGLRLIYYSQIVNDFQKGDIAEGYSVSREKKESFPLTVTSAQKNPTAFYLCATRDRDGDGGNTIYFGEGSWLTVV.

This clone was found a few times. The CDR3 here is CSAQPWLSVGYTF. The CDR3 DNA sequence: TGCAGCGCCCAACCGTGGCTGTCCGTAGGCTACACCTTC. This chain links TRBV29-1 with TRBJ1-2; D is unclear. V lost 7 bases and J 8 bases, leaving 20 bases between the germline ends. Germline loops: CDR1 SQVTM, CDR2 ANQGSEA. There are 13 residues in the CDR3.

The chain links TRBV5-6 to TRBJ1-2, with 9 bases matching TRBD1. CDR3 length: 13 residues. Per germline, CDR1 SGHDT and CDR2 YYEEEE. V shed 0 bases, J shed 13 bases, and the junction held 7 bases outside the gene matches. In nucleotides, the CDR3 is TGTGCCAGCAGCTTGGATCCTGGACAGGGGTGCACCTTC. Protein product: CASSLDPGQGCTF.

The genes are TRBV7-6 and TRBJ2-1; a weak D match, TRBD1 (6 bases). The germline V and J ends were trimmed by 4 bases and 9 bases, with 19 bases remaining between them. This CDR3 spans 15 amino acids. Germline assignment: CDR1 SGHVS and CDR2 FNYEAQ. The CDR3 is CASSSRDTPGSEQFF. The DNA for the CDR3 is TGTGCCAGCAGCTCCCGGGACACCCCAGGAAGTGAGCAGTTCTTC.

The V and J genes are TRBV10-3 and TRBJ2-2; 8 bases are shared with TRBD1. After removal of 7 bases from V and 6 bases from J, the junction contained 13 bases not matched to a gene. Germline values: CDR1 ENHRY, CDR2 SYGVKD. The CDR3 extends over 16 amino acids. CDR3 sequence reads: CAITPGQGKRAGELFF. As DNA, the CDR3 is TGTGCCATCACCCCCGGACAGGGTAAAAGAGCCGGGGAGCTGTTTTTT.

The CDR3 region is CASSKGQERGGYGYTF. Here the CDR3 DNA reads TGTGCCAGTAGTAAAGGTCAGGAACGAGGAGGGTATGGCTACACCTTC. The genes are TRBV19 and TRBJ1-2; D remains unclear. Germline CDR1 is LNHDA and CDR2 is SQIVND (reference sequence). This CDR3 region has 16 residues. The ends were cut back, 4 bases at V and 5 bases at J, with 20 bases in the middle.

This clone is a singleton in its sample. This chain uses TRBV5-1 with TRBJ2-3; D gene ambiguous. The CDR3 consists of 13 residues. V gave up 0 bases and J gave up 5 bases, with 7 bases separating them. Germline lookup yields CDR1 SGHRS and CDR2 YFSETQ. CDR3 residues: CASSLAGEDTQYF. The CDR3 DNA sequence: TGCGCCAGCAGCTTGGCCGGAGAAGATACGCAGTATTTT.

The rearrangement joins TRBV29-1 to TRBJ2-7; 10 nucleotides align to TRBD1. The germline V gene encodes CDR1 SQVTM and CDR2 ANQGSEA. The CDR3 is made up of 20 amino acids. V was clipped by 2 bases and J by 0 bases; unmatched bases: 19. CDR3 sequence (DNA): TGCAGCGTTGAAACGGGTCAATTAGACAGGGGGCGGAAAGACTCCTACGAGCAGTACTTC. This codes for CSVETGQLDRGRKDSYEQYF.

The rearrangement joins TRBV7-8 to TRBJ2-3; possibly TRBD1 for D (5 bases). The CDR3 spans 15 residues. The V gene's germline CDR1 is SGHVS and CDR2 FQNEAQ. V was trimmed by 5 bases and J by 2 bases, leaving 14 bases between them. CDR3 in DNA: TGTGCCAGCAGCCCTCAGGGTCTGTACACAGATACGCAGTATTTT. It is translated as CASSPQGLYTDTQYF.

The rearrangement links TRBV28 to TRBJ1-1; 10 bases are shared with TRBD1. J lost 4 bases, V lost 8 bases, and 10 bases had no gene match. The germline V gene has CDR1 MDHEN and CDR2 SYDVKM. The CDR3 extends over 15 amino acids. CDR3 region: CASRSRGQGFTEAFF. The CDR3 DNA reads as TGTGCCAGCCGAAGCCGGGGACAGGGGTTCACTGAAGCTTTCTTT. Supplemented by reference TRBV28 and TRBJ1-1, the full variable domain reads DVKVTQSSRYLVKRTGEKVFLECVQDMDHENMFWYRQDPGLGLRLIYFSYDVKMKEKGDIPEGYSVSREKKERFSLILESASTNQTSMYLCASRSRGQGFTEAFFGQGTRLTVV.

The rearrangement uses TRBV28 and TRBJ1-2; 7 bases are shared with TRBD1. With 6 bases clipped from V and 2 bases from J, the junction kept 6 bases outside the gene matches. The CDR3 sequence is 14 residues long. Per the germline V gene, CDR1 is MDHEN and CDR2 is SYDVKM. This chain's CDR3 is CASRDRLFNYGYTF. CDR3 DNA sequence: TGTGCCAGCAGGGACAGGCTATTCAACTATGGCTACACCTTC.

The CDR3 nucleotides are TGTGCCACCAGCAGGACAGACAGGGGAGGCTACAATGAGCAGTTCTTC. It specifies CATSRTDRGGYNEQFF. This chain joins TRBV15 and TRBJ2-1; 8 bases match TRBD1. This CDR3 is 16 amino acids long. The germline V gene has CDR1 LNHNV and CDR2 YYDKDF (reference sequence). With V trimmed by 3 bases and J by 3 bases, 7 bases remained unmatched.

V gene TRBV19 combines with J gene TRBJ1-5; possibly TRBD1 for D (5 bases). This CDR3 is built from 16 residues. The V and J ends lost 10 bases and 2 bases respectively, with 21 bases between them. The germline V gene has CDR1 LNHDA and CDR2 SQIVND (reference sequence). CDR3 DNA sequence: TGTGCCACCAGGATGGCAGGGCTAATTGGCAATCAGCCCCAGCATTTT. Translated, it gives CATRMAGLIGNQPQHF.